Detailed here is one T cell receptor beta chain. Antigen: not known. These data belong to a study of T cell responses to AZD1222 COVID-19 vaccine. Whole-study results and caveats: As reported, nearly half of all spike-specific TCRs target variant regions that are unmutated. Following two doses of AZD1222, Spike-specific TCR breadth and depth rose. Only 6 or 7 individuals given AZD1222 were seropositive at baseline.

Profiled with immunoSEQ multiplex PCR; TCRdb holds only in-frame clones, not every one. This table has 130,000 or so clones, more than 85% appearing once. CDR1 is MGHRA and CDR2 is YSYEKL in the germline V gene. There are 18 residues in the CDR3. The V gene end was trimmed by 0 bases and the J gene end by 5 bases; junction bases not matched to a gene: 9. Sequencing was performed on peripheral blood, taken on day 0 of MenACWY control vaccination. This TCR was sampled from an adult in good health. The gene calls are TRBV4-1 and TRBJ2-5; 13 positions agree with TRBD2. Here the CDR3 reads CASSQDGTSGTSWETQYF. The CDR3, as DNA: TGCGCCAGCAGCCAAGATGGGACTAGCGGGACCAGCTGGGAGACCCAGTACTTC.